The clone carrying this T cell receptor beta chain came up once. Amplification of TCR beta CDR3 regions used RNA as the template. Researchers ran a first-round RT-PCR on the TCR CDR3 using the HTBI primer set. TCRdb passed the multiplex PCR reads through MiXCR, listing each CDR3 protein once. This sample has approximately 260,000 distinct CDR3 sequences, with nearly 15% found just once. This sample is drawn from a study of T cells in Graves' hyperthyroidism and ophthalmopathy. Study-level information: Staff took peripheral blood when the initial diagnosis was made, before any treatment began.

Sequenced: blood. This receptor was identified in a woman aged 45-60 years with Graves' hyperthyroidism that later progressed to Graves' ophthalmopathy.

The CDR3 region has the DNA TGCAGTGCTGGTACCCAACTAGCGGGGAGCACAGATACGCAGTATTTT. As protein: CSAGTQLAGSTDTQYF. The rearrangement joins TRBV20-1 to TRBJ2-3; 10 positions agree with TRBD2. The length of the CDR3 is 16 residues. Germline trimming cut 5 bases from V and 0 bases from J; bases unmatched to any gene: 8. CDR1 and CDR2 (germline): DFQATT, SNEGSKA (reference sequence).